These 29 T cell receptor beta chains came from one sample sequenced in a study of identical twins. TCRdb itself ran the 5' RACE reads through MiXCR, one entry per CDR3 protein. The table records 450,000 or so distinct CDR3 sequences, approximately 14% of them present only once. The same specimen was also included in a second study, on yellow fever vaccine responses in identical twins.

Input material: CD4+ T cells sorted from blood. The origin of the receptors is a woman aged 18-35 years in good health.

V gene TRBV7-2 combines with J gene TRBJ2-7, with 9 bases that match TRBD2. Germline V gene sequence: CDR1 SGHTA, CDR2 FQGNSA. The CDR3 length is 15 residues. The trim removed 5 bases at V and 1 base at J, leaving 6 bases unmatched. CDR3 DNA: TGTGCCAGCAGCCTTAGCGGGAGTGCGTCCTACGAGCAGTACTTC. This encodes CASSLSGSASYEQYF.

The chain joins TRBV2 to TRBJ1-2; D may be TRBD1 (6 bases). Trimming removed 6 bases from V and 4 bases from J, with 15 bases in between. Germline CDR1 is SNHLY and CDR2 is FYNNEI. The CDR3 sequence is 14 residues long. The CDR3 DNA reads as TGTGCCAGCAGATTGGGGGGCCAAGGCTATGGCTACACCTTC. It codes for CASRLGGQGYGYTF.

This clonotype was picked up many times. The genes are TRBV6-2 or TRBV6-3 and TRBJ2-7; D gene uncertain. Deletions cut 8 bases from V and 3 bases from J, with 17 bases between. The CDR3 totals 14 residues. The germline gives CDR1 MNHEY, CDR2 SVGEGT. The CDR3 protein is CASEIGPTGYEQYF. As DNA, the CDR3 is TGTGCCAGCGAAATAGGCCCGACGGGCTACGAGCAGTACTTC.

This rearrangement joins TRBV27 to TRBJ1-5; D gene ambiguous. This CDR3 has 14 amino acids. The V end lost 8 bases, the J end lost 0 bases, and 11 bases lay between the germline ends. The germline CDR1 and CDR2 sequences are MNHEY and SMNVEV (reference sequence). CDR3 bases: TGTGCCAGCCATCACGGGCCTAGCAATCAGCCCCAGCATTTT. Translation gives CASHHGPSNQPQHF.

Only a few counts were recorded for this clonotype. J is TRBJ2-3 and V is TRBV10-2; possible D gene TRBD2, 7 bases. V was trimmed by 10 bases and J by 2 bases, leaving 22 bases between them. Germline V gene data show CDR1 as WSHSY and CDR2 as SAAADI. This CDR3 region has 16 residues. The CDR3 loop reads CANRIGGRDYTDTQYF. CDR3 nucleotide sequence: TGCGCCAACCGAATAGGGGGGAGGGACTACACAGATACGCAGTATTTT.

This clonotype was counted between two and nine times. V is TRBV7-9 and J is TRBJ2-3; the match to TRBD2 covers 11 bases. J was trimmed by 3 bases and V by 3 bases; bases with no gene match: 5. The CDR3 is made up of 16 amino acids. Germline lookup yields CDR1 SEHNR and CDR2 FQNEAQ (reference sequence). CDR3 DNA sequence: TGTGCCAGCAGCTTGGGACTAGCGGCCCGGACAGATACGCAGTATTTT. Its protein is CASSLGLAARTDTQYF.

This clonotype was observed at least ten times. The chain is built from TRBV6-2 or TRBV6-3 and TRBJ1-5; D gene uncertain. This CDR3 has 12 amino acids. Per germline, CDR1 MNHEY and CDR2 SVGEGT. Trimming shortened V by 6 bases and J by 7 bases, and 10 bases separated the two germline ends. This CDR3 is CASSRRSQPQHF. The CDR3 DNA sequence: TGTGCCAGCAGCCGACGGTCGCAGCCCCAGCATTTT.

The CDR3 spells CASSRSGVLQYF. CDR3 in DNA: TGTGCCAGCAGCCGGAGTGGGGTTTTGCAGTATTTT. V usage is TRBV14 and J usage is TRBJ2-3; no definite D call. Per the germline V gene, CDR1 is SGHDN and CDR2 is FVKESK. There are 12 residues in the CDR3. Deletions cut 4 bases from V and 11 bases from J, with 13 bases between.

There are a few counts of this clonotype. V gene TRBV6-1 combines with J gene TRBJ1-1; 9 positions agree with TRBD1. Per the germline V gene, CDR1 is MNHNS and CDR2 is SASEGT. This CDR3 contains 14 residues. V dropped 6 bases and J dropped 3; count of bases not matched to a gene: 5. The CDR3 loop is CASSLTGGHTEAFF. The CDR3 DNA reads as TGTGCCAGCAGCCTAACAGGGGGCCACACTGAAGCTTTCTTT.

This clonotype was detected only a few times. The chain uses TRBV7-8 and TRBJ2-1; 8 bases are a match to TRBD2. The CDR3 is 17 residues long. The germline gives CDR1 SGHVS, CDR2 FQNEAQ. The V and J ends lost 3 bases and 1 base, in that order; junction bases with no gene match: 8. Here the CDR3 DNA reads TGTGCCAGCAGCTTTAGCGGGGCCAGCGTTTCCTACAATGAGCAGTTCTTC. This gives the protein CASSFSGASVSYNEQFF.

This chain connects TRBV3-1 to TRBJ2-7; TRBD2 agrees at 9 bases. Germline V CDR1 and CDR2: LGHDT, YNNKEL (reference sequence). This CDR3 comprises 16 residues. V lost 2 bases and J lost 2; bases outside the gene matches: 7. This chain's CDR3 is CASSQTKRGETYEQYF. In DNA, the CDR3 is TGTGCCAGCAGCCAAACAAAGCGGGGGGAAACCTACGAGCAGTACTTC.

This clonotype was counted ten times or more. The chain combines TRBV5-1 with TRBJ1-4, with 8 nucleotides matching TRBD1. Per the germline V gene, CDR1 is SGHRS and CDR2 is YFSETQ. The V segment lost 2 bases and the J segment 5 bases; nucleotides outside the gene matches: 5. This CDR3 has 15 amino acids. The CDR3 nucleotides are TGCGCCAGCAGCTTCGGGACAGGCTTAAATGAAAAACTGTTTTTT. It is translated as CASSFGTGLNEKLFF.

The chain carries TRBV3-1 and TRBJ2-1; D is unresolved. V lost 2 bases to trimming and J lost 12 bases, with 14 bases between them. This CDR3 contains 13 residues. CDR1 and CDR2 from the germline V gene are LGHDT and YNNKEL (reference sequence). CDR3 nucleotide sequence: TGTGCCAGCAGCCAATTTGGCATCGAGAGGCAGTTCTTC. Protein sequence: CASSQFGIERQFF.

At least ten counts were recorded for this clonotype. The chain is built from TRBV29-1 and TRBJ2-1; D not certain. Trimming took 3 bases from V and 2 from J, leaving 8 bases between them. This CDR3 is built from 13 residues. CDR1 and CDR2 (germline): SQVTM, ANQGSEA. In DNA form, the CDR3 reads TGCAGCGTTGATTCCAGAGCCTACAATGAGCAGTTCTTC. Protein product: CSVDSRAYNEQFF.

The V call is TRBV3-1, the J call TRBJ1-5; D might be TRBD1 (5 bases). Germline assignment: CDR1 LGHDT and CDR2 YNNKEL (reference sequence). This CDR3 is 16 amino acids long. V lost 4 bases and J lost 7, with 20 bases in between. In nucleotides, the CDR3 is TGTGCCAGCAGCCTAGCCGGGACGCATCAGGCCCAGCCCCAGCATTTT. Its translation: CASSLAGTHQAQPQHF.

This chain uses TRBV5-1 with TRBJ2-7; tentatively, D is TRBD2 (6 bases). CDR3 size: 14 residues. Germline assignment: CDR1 SGHRS and CDR2 YFSETQ. V was trimmed by 4 bases and J by 6 bases, leaving 17 bases between them. In nucleotides, the CDR3 is TGCGCCAGCAGCAGGGACTCCCGGGGACGCGAGCAGTACTTC. Its protein product is CASSRDSRGREQYF. Full variable domain (missing parts from reference TRBV5-1 and TRBJ2-7): KAGVTQTPRYLIKTRGQQVTLSCSPISGHRSVSWYQQTPGQGLQFLFEYFSETQRNKGNFPGRFSGRQFSNSRSEMNVSTLELGDSALYLCASSRDSRGREQYFGPGTRLTVT.

The chain recombines TRBV5-1 with TRBJ2-2; possibly TRBD2 for D (6 bases). Germline CDR1 and CDR2: SGHRS and YFSETQ. Trimming stripped 6 bases from V and 6 bases from J, with 18 bases between. This CDR3 is 15 amino acids long. The CDR3 DNA sequence: TGCGCCAGCACACCCTGGCGGGGCCGCGCCGGGGAGCTGTTTTTT. This translates into CASTPWRGRAGELFF.

The sample holds a few counts of this clonotype. This chain joins TRBV9 and TRBJ2-1; D possibly corresponds to TRBD2 (7 bases). The CDR3 has 12 residues. The germline V gene has CDR1 SGDLS and CDR2 YYNGEE. V shed 7 bases and J shed 4 bases, with 9 bases lying between them. The CDR3 loop is CASGGAYNEQFF. CDR3 DNA: TGTGCCAGCGGGGGGGCTTACAATGAGCAGTTCTTC.

This clonotype has more than one count but fewer than ten. CDR3 sequence reads: CASNQGTSGGTYEQYF. In DNA, the CDR3 is TGTGCCAGCAACCAAGGGACTAGCGGTGGCACCTACGAGCAGTACTTC. The gene calls are TRBV2 and TRBJ2-7; 11 positions agree with TRBD2. Germline values: CDR1 SNHLY, CDR2 FYNNEI. Losses at the gene ends were 7 bases for V and 2 bases for J; bases not matched to a gene: 10. The CDR3 totals 16 residues.

The rearrangement uses TRBV19 and TRBJ1-1, with TRBD1 identical over 7 bases. The CDR3 contains 15 residues. J was trimmed by 1 base and V by 5 bases; bases with no gene match: 7. Germline V CDR1 and CDR2: LNHDA, SQIVND (reference sequence). The CDR3 protein is CASSVGQTPNTEAFF. CDR3 in DNA: TGTGCCAGTAGTGTGGGACAGACGCCGAACACTGAAGCTTTCTTT.

The chain recombines TRBV7-3 with TRBJ2-1, with D possibly being TRBD2 (7 bases). Germline V gene data show CDR1 as SGHTA and CDR2 as FQGTGA. The CDR3 contains 15 residues. The V and J ends lost 2 bases and 7 bases respectively, with 15 bases between them. The CDR3 loop reads CASSLGGGPWNEQFF. The CDR3 DNA reads as TGTGCCAGCAGCTTAGGGGGGGGGCCGTGGAATGAGCAGTTCTTC.

V and J are TRBV24-1 and TRBJ2-1, with a weak D call TRBD1 (5 bases). V lost 4 bases and J 5 bases, leaving 17 bases between the germline ends. Per germline, CDR1 KGHDR and CDR2 SFDVKD. CDR3 size: 16 residues. The CDR3 spells CATSDAPRTRNNEQFF. The DNA of the CDR3 is TGTGCCACCAGTGACGCCCCAAGGACACGGAACAATGAGCAGTTCTTC.

The chain recombines TRBV28 with TRBJ2-3; possible D gene TRBD1, 6 bases. The germline V gene has CDR1 MDHEN and CDR2 SYDVKM. This CDR3 has 16 residues. V was trimmed by 3 bases and J by 3 bases, leaving 16 bases between them. The CDR3 coding sequence is TGTGCCAGCAGTTTGGTGGGGGCTTCTAAGACAGATACGCAGTATTTT. This encodes CASSLVGASKTDTQYF.

The rearrangement uses TRBV21-1 and TRBJ2-1; no DNA check was done on the table's D call, TRBD2. TRBV21-1 is a listed pseudogene. The CDR3 is made up of 18 amino acids. The CDR3, as DNA: TGTGCCAGCAGCTCAAGAGAAATAGCGGGGGTATCCTACAATGAGCAGTTCTTC. The encoded protein is CASSSREIAGVSYNEQFF.

The J gene is TRBJ2-7, the V gene TRBV6-5, with D tentatively TRBD1 (6 bases). Germline V gives CDR1 MNHEY, CDR2 SVGAGI. The V and J ends lost 7 bases and 10 bases respectively, with 17 bases between them. The CDR3 sequence is 12 residues long. The CDR3 DNA reads TGTGCCAGCAAGGACAGTTCTACGAGACAGTACTTC. As protein: CASKDSSTRQYF.

The sample holds a few counts of this clonotype. The chain joins TRBV29-1 to TRBJ2-1; D gene unclear. Germline V gene lookup returns CDR1 SQVTM and CDR2 ANQGSEA. The CDR3 sequence is 13 residues long. Trimming left V 3 bases short and J 0 bases short, with 6 bases between. CDR3 sequence: CSVETYSYNEQFF. CDR3 DNA sequence: TGCAGCGTTGAGACTTACTCCTACAATGAGCAGTTCTTC.

This chain links TRBV5-1 with TRBJ2-3, with 7 bases matching TRBD2. The CDR3 extends over 14 amino acids. V gave up 2 bases and J gave up 6 bases; unmatched junction bases: 6. In germline, CDR1 is SGHRS, CDR2 YFSETQ. The CDR3 region is CASSFAGVSDTQYF. In nucleotides, the CDR3 is TGCGCCAGCAGCTTTGCGGGAGTCTCTGATACGCAGTATTTT.

This clonotype has more than one count but fewer than ten. The V call is TRBV4-2, the J call TRBJ1-5; D ambiguous. Germline V gene sequence: CDR1 LGHNA, CDR2 YNFKEQ. The CDR3 runs to 15 residues. V lost 0 bases and J lost 6, with 12 bases in between. The CDR3 spells CASSQDAGGIQPQHF. CDR3 nucleotides: TGTGCCAGCAGCCAAGATGCAGGAGGAATTCAGCCCCAGCATTTT.

This clonotype was counted a few times. The chain combines TRBV11-1 with TRBJ2-5, with 8 bases matching TRBD2. The CDR3 sequence is 18 residues long. V shed 4 bases, J shed 2 bases, and the junction held 15 bases outside the gene matches. The germline gives CDR1 SGHAT, CDR2 FQDESV (reference sequence). The CDR3 region is CASSSGGDGPILQETQYF. DNA of the CDR3: TGTGCCAGCAGCTCGGGGGGGGACGGCCCAATCTTACAAGAGACCCAGTACTTC.